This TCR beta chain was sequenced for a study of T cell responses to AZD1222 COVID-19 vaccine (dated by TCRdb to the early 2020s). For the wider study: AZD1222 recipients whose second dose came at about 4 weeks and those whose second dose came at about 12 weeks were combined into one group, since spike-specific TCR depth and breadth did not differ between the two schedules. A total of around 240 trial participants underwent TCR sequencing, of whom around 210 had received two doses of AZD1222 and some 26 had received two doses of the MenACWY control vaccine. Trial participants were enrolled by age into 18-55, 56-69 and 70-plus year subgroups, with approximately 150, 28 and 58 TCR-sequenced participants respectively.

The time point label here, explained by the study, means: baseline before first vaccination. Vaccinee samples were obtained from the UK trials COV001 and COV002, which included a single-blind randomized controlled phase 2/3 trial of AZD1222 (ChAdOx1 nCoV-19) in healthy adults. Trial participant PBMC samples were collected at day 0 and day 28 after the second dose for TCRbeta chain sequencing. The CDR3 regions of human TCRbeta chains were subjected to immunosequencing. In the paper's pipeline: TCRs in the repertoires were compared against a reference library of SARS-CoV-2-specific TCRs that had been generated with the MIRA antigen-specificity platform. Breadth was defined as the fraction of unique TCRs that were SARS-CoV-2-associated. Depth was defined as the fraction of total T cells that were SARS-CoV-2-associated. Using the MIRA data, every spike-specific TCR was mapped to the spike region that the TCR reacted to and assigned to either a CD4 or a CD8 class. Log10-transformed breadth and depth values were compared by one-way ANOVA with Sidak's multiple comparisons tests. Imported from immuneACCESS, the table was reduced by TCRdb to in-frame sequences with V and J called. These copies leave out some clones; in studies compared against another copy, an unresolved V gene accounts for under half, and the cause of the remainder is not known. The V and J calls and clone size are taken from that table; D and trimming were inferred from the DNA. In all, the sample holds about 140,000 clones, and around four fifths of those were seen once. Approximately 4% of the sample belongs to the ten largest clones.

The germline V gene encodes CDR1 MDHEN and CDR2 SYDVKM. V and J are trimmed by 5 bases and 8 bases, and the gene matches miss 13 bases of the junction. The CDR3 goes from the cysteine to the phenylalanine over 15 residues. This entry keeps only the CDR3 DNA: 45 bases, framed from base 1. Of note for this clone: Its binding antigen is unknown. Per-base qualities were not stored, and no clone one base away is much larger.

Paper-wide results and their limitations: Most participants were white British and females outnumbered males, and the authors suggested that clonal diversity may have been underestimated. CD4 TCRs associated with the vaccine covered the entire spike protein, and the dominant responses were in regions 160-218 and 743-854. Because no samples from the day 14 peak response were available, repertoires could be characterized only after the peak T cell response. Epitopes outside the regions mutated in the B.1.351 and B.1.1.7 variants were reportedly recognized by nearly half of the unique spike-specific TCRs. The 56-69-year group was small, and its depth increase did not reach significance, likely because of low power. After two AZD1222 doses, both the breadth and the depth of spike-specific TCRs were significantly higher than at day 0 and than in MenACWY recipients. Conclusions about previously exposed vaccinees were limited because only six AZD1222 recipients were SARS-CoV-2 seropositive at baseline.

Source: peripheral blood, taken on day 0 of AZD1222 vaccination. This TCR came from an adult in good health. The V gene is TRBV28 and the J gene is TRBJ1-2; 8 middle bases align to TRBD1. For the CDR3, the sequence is CASSPSKGQGYGYTF. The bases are TGTGCCAGCAGTCCCTCTAAAGGACAGGGATACGGCTACACCTTC.